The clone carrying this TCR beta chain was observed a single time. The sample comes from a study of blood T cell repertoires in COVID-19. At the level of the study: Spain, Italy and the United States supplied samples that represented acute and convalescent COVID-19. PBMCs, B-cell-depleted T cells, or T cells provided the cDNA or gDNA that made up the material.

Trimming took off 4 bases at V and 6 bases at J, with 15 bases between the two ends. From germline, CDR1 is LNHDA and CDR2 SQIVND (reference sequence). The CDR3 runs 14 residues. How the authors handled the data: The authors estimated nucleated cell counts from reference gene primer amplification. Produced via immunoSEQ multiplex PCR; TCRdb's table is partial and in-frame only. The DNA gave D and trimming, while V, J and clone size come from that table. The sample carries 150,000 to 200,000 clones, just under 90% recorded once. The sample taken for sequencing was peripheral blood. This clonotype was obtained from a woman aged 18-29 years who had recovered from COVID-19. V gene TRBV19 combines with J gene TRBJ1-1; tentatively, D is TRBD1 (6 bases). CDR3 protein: CASSRETGMAEAFF. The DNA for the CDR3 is TGTGCCAGTAGTAGAGAAACAGGGATGGCTGAAGCTTTCTTT. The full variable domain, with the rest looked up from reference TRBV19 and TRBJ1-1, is DGGITQSPKYLFRKEGQNVTLSCEQNLNHDAMYWYRQDPGQGLRLIYYSQIVNDFQKGDIAEGYSVSREKKESFPLTVTSAQKNPTAFYLCASSRETGMAEAFFGQGTRLTVV.